This T cell receptor beta chain was recorded in a study of CD8+ T cells in alopecia areata listed by TCRdb under 2018. Study-wide context: Treated patients were enrolled in an open-label pilot trial of oral tofacitinib, 5 to 10 mg twice daily, for moderate-to-severe alopecia areata. Clonality in the scalp was compared among normal scalp (n=4), patchy alopecia areata scalp (n=8), and alopecia totalis/universalis scalp (n=8). On the human side, TCRbeta sequencing was run on scalp tissue and on sorted CD4+ and CD8+ peripheral blood T cells from healthy controls and from alopecia areata patients with either patchy or totalis/universalis disease. RNA was obtained with the PAXgene miRNA kit for fixed scalp, the miRNeasy kit for PBMCs, and the RNeasy kit for mouse skin. In treated patients, disease severity was measured using the SALT score, which gives the percentage of scalp surface area affected. Tofacitinib was administered for 6 to 18 months, and 6 months of follow-up off drug were then conducted to assess delayed response and recurrence. To study T cell clonal expansion in alopecia areata, the researchers applied high-throughput TCRbeta sequencing to both the C3H/HeJ mouse model and human patients. immunoSEQ multiplex PCR using 35 Vbeta forward primers and 13 Jbeta reverse primers was used to amplify TCRbeta CDR3 regions. Tofacitinib-treated patients had biopsies at baseline and at 4 and 24 weeks of treatment, with a later scalp biopsy in several patients.

Libraries came from the immunoSEQ multiplex PCR assay. For TCR sequencing, RNA was extracted from every sample and reverse transcribed into cDNA to serve as template. First-strand cDNA was synthesized using SuperScript III with a 2:1 mix of oligo-dT and random hexamers. Amplification bias was assessed with a synthetic immune receptor repertoire, and residual bias was removed computationally. Regarding the original processing steps: Raw reads were preprocessed for error removal, and CDR3 was defined according to IMGT conventions as running from the conserved cysteine to phenylalanine. Clonality was computed by normalizing Shannon entropy by log2 of the number of productive unique TCRs and subtracting the result from 1. Whether each scalp clone was CD4 or CD8 was inferred by checking scalp TCRbeta sequences against the CD4 and CD8 repertoires from sorted blood. TCRdb carries this immuneACCESS record with in-frame sequences only. Its versions omit some clonotypes, under half of them owing to an unresolved V gene in the studies checked, with the rest unexplained. From that table come the V and J calls and clone size; the DNA was used to work out D and trimming. In all, the sample holds hundreds of thousands of clones, and over 60% of those were seen once. The ten largest make up 1% to 1.5% of the sample.

The treatment or condition label, read with the paper, signifies: oral pan-JAK inhibitor, 5-10 mg twice daily. From alopecia areata patients, peripheral blood was collected along with lesional scalp punch biopsies. PBMCs were isolated by density centrifugation and stained for CD3, CD4 and CD8, after which CD4+ and CD8+ T cells were sorted on a FACSAria. As for this clone: The antigen it recognizes is unknown. There are no base qualities to consult, and no much larger clone falls within one base.

Trimming removed 5 bases from V and 6 bases from J, leaving 16 bases between the germline ends. The CDR3, cysteine through phenylalanine, is 14 amino acids long. Of the read, only the CDR3 DNA is kept; its 42 bases are in frame from base 1. CDR1 and CDR2 (SQVTM, ANQGSEA) derive from the germline V gene. Study-wide conclusions, independent of this receptor: Scalp TCR repertoire analysis is complicated because resident alphabeta T cells in normal human skin are also sequenced, whereas mouse skin is dominated by gammadelta T cells. Many expanded lesional clones persisted in scalp and blood during tofacitinib treatment, which may partly explain relapse after stopping treatment. Because the treated cohort was small and had only one nonresponder, larger studies are needed to examine links between baseline CD8+ expansion and response. Compared with mice, TCR sequences shared between patients were less clear, possibly partly because of HLA diversity across the patient population. Compared with normal scalp, lesional scalp had higher clonality and more expanded CD8+ clones, particularly in alopecia totalis/universalis, a pattern that suggests antigenic drive. With tofacitinib, both scalp clonality and the number of expanded CD8+ clones among the top 100 scalp clones went down significantly.

The chain is encoded by TRBV29-1 joined to TRBJ2-2, with the D gene not confidently named. The sequence was obtained from a human donor with alopecia areata. This specimen was CD4+ T cells sorted from blood, taken at week 44, from a patient treated with tofacitinib. The nucleotides read TGCAGCGTTATTAATAGGTATCAACCCGGGGAGCTGTTTTTT. This sequence encodes CSVINRYQPGELFF.